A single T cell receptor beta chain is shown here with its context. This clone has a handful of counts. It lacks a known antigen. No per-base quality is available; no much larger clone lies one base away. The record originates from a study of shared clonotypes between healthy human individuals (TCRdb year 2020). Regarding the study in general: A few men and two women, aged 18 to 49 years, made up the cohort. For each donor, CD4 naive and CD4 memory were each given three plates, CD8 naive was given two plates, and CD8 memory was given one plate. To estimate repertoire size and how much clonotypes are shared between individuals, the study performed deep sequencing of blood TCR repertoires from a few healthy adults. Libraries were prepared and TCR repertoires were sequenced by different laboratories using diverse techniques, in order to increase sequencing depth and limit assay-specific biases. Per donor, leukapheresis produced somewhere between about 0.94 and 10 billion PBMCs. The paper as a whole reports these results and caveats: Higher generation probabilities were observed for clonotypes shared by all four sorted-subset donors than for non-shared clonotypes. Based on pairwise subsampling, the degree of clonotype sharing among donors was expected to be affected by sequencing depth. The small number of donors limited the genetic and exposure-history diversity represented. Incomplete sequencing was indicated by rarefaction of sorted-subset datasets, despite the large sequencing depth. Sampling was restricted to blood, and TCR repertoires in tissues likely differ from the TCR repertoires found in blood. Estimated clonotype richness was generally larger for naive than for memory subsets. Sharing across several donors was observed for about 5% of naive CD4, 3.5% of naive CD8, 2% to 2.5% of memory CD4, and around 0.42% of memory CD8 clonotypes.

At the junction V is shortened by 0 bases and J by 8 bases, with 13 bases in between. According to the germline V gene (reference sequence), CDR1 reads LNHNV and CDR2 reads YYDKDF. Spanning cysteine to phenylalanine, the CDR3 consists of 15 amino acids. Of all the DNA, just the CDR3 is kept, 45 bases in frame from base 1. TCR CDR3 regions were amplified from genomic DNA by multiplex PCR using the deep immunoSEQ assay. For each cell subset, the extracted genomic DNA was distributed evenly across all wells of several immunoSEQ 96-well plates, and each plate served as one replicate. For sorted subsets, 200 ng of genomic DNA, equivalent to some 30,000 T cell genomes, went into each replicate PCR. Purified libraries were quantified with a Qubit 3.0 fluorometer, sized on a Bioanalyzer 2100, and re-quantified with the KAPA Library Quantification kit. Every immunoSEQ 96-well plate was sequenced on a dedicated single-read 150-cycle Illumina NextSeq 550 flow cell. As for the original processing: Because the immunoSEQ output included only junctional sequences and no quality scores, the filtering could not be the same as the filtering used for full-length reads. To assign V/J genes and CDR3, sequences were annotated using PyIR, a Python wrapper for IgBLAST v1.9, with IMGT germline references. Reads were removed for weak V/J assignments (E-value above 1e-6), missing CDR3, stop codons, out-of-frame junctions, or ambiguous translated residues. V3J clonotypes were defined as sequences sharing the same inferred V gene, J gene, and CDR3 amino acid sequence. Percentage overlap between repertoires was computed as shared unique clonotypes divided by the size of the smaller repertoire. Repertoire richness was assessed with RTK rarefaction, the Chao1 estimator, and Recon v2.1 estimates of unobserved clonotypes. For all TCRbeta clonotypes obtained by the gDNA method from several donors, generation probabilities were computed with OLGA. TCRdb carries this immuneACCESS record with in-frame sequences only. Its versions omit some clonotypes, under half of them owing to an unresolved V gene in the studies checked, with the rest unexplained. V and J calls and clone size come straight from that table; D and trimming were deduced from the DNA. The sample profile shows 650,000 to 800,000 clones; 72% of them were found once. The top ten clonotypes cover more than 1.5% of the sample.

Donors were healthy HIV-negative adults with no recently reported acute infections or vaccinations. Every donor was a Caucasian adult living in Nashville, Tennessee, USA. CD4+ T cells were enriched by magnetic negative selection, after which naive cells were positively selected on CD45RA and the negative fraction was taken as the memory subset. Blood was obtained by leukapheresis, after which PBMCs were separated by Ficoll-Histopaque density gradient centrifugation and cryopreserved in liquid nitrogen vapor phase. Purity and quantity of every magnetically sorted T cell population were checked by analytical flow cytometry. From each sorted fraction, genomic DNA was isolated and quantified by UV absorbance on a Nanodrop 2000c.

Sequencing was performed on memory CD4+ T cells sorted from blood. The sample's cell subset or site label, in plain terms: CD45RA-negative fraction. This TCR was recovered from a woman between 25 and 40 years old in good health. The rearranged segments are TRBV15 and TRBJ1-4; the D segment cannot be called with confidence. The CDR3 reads CATSRDLPGFEKLFF. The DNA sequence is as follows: TGTGCCACCAGCAGAGATCTGCCGGGGTTCGAAAAACTGTTTTTT.